Below are 25 T cell receptor beta chains sequenced from a single sample in a study of T cells in Graves' hyperthyroidism and ophthalmopathy. Authors of the study amplified TCR beta CDR3 regions from RNA transcripts. Carried out on the TCR CDR3, a first-round RT-PCR used the HTBI primer set. TCRdb reprocessed the multiplex PCR reads with MiXCR, giving one entry per CDR3 protein. The table lists fewer than 450,000 distinct CDR3 sequences, 15% to 20% of them singletons. Sequencing was done on a sample of blood. These receptors were taken from a woman aged 25 to 45 with Graves' hyperthyroidism that later progressed to Graves' ophthalmopathy.

This clonotype was seen many times. The V call is TRBV27, the J call TRBJ1-2, with 9 bases matching TRBD1. This CDR3 spans 15 amino acids. V lost 4 bases and J lost 4; bases outside the gene matches: 7. CDR1 is MNHEY, CDR2 SMNVEV, per germline (reference sequence). The CDR3 reads CASSSASDRGYGYTF. The CDR3 region has the DNA TGTGCCAGCAGTTCTGCCTCGGACAGGGGCTATGGCTACACCTTC.

As for this clonotype: At one of its ends the junction is not consistent with the germline gene, which may arise from a read error. The gene calls are TRBV27 and TRBJ2-7; D unresolved. This CDR3 has 16 amino acids. CDR1 and CDR2 (germline): MNHEY, SMNVEV (reference sequence). CDR3 region: CASSLLAPRSSYERYF. The CDR3 nucleotides read TGTGCCAGCAGTTTGTTAGCTCCTAGGAGCTCCTACGAGCGGTACTTC.

A few counts support this clonotype. This chain uses TRBV12-3 or TRBV12-4 with TRBJ2-7; 9 bases agree with TRBD2. This CDR3 has 15 residues. Losses at the gene ends were 6 bases for V and 3 bases for J; bases not matched to a gene: 9. CDR3 nucleotide sequence: TGTGCCAGCAGGGCTAGCGGGGCAGAAAGCTACGAGCAGTACTTC. Protein: CASRASGAESYEQYF.

This clonotype was detected a few times. The rearrangement uses TRBV7-9 and TRBJ1-2; 9 positions match TRBD1. Germline trimming cut 5 bases from V and 7 bases from J; bases unmatched to any gene: 5. Germline V gene sequence: CDR1 SEHNR, CDR2 FQNEAQ (reference sequence). The CDR3 has 13 amino acids. The CDR3 reads CASSGTGSRGYTF. Written as DNA, the CDR3 is TGTGCCAGCAGCGGGACAGGGTCTCGTGGCTACACCTTC.

The chain couples TRBV28 to TRBJ2-3; TRBD2 is a possible D gene (6 bases). Germline V gene data show CDR1 as MDHEN and CDR2 as SYDVKM. The germline V and J ends were trimmed by 6 bases and 0 bases, with 13 bases remaining between them. The CDR3 totals 15 residues. The CDR3 nucleotides read TGTGCCAGCAGCCCGATGGAGGGTAGCACAGATACGCAGTATTTT. Its protein product is CASSPMEGSTDTQYF. The full variable domain, with the rest looked up from reference TRBV28 and TRBJ2-3, is DVKVTQSSRYLVKRTGEKVFLECVQDMDHENMFWYRQDPGLGLRLIYFSYDVKMKEKGDIPEGYSVSREKKERFSLILESASTNQTSMYLCASSPMEGSTDTQYFGPGTRLTVL.

This clonotype showed up just a few times. The J gene is TRBJ2-3, the V gene TRBV10-3, with TRBD2 matching over 10 bases. The CDR3 sequence is 13 residues long. Germline CDR1 and CDR2: ENHRY and SYGVKD. With V trimmed by 10 bases and J by 5 bases, 6 bases remained unmatched. The CDR3: CATTGTSEDTQYF. The CDR3 DNA follows: TGTGCCACCACAGGGACTAGCGAAGATACGCAGTATTTT.

In its sample, this clonotype was seen many times. The genes are TRBV2 and TRBJ1-1, with 7 bases identical to TRBD1. This CDR3 is 15 amino acids long. V dropped 2 bases and J dropped 5; count of bases not matched to a gene: 8. Germline CDR1 reads SNHLY; CDR2 reads FYNNEI. The CDR3 nucleotides read TGTGCCAGCAGTGAACACCCCGACAGGGTTACTGAAGCTTTCTTT. Translated: CASSEHPDRVTEAFF.

The sample holds a few counts of this clonotype. The V call is TRBV18, the J call TRBJ2-6; TRBD1 is a possible D gene (5 bases). The CDR3 is 18 amino acids. Germline CDR1 and CDR2: KGHSH and LQKENI. V lost 3 bases and J lost 0, with 15 bases in between. CDR3 amino acids: CASSPLFGAYSGANVLTF. The CDR3 DNA reads TGTGCCAGCTCACCCTTGTTTGGGGCTTACTCTGGGGCCAACGTCCTGACTTTC.

This clonotype came up many times. The chain carries TRBV11-3 and TRBJ2-5; D perhaps matches TRBD1 (5 bases). Trimming took off 5 bases at V and 4 bases at J, with 17 bases between the two ends. CDR3 length: 15 residues. The germline V gene encodes CDR1 SGHNT and CDR2 YENEEA. In DNA, the CDR3 is TGTGCCAGCAGCACTCAGGGTTCTGGCGCAGAGACCCAGTACTTC. It translates to CASSTQGSGAETQYF.

This clonotype was seen a handful of times. V and J are TRBV28 and TRBJ1-1, with 9 nucleotides matching TRBD1. CDR1 and CDR2 (germline): MDHEN, SYDVKM. V trimming: 7 bases; J trimming: 6 bases; junction bases outside the gene matches: 12. The CDR3 contains 15 residues. DNA of the CDR3: TGTGCCAGCAATCATCTAAACAGGGGGCTGGCTGAAGCTTTCTTT. It is translated as CASNHLNRGLAEAFF.

A few counts support this clonotype. The chain uses TRBV4-1 and TRBJ2-5; D is possibly TRBD2 (6 bases). The V end was cut by 0 bases, the J end by 2 bases, with 7 bases between. The length of the CDR3 is 14 residues. The germline gives CDR1 MGHRA, CDR2 YSYEKL. The CDR3 here is CASSQEGLQETQYF. In nucleotides, the CDR3 is TGCGCCAGCAGCCAAGAGGGACTGCAAGAGACCCAGTACTTC.

Only a few counts were recorded for this clonotype. This may be a read error, as it is one base from a much larger clone. The CDR3 region has the DNA TGCAGCGTTGAAGGGCTCTCCTACGAGCAGTACTTC. Translation gives CSVEGLSYEQYF. The chain has TRBV29-1 and TRBJ2-7; D is ambiguous. Germline CDR1 reads SQVTM; CDR2 reads ANQGSEA. The CDR3 has 12 amino acids. Between the trimmed V and J ends, which lost 1 base and 0 bases, there was a span of 4 bases.

This clonotype was picked up a small number of times. CDR3 protein: CAWSRLGNTIYF. In DNA form, the CDR3 reads TGTGCCTGGAGTCGACTCGGAAACACCATATATTTT. This sequence joins TRBV30 and TRBJ1-3; D call uncertain. The germline gives CDR1 GTSNPN, CDR2 SVGIG (reference sequence). There are 12 residues in the CDR3. Trimming removed 2 bases at V and 4 bases at J, with 6 bases between.

This clonotype was recorded a few times. This chain connects TRBV19 to TRBJ1-3; D possibly corresponds to TRBD1 (5 bases). V lost 7 bases to trimming and J lost 2 bases, with 18 bases between them. This CDR3 is 16 amino acids long. Germline assignment: CDR1 LNHDA and CDR2 SQIVND (reference sequence). Here the CDR3 DNA reads TGTGCCAGTACCTCTACGGGGGGATTGACTGGAAACACCATATATTTT. Residues: CASTSTGGLTGNTIYF.

This clonotype was seen a few times. CDR3 in DNA: TGTGCCACCAGCCCGGAGGAGAACTATGGCTACACCTTC. Residues: CATSPEENYGYTF. This rearrangement joins TRBV15 to TRBJ1-2; D is unresolved. CDR1 LNHNV and CDR2 YYDKDF come from the germline V gene (reference sequence). This CDR3 has 13 amino acids. V was cut by 5 bases and J by 2 bases, with 9 bases left in between.

This clonotype was counted at least ten times. V gene TRBV10-3 combines with J gene TRBJ2-1; 7 bases match TRBD2. J lost 6 bases, V lost 0 bases, and 8 bases had no gene match. The germline CDR1 and CDR2 sequences are ENHRY and SYGVKD. This CDR3 contains 16 residues. The CDR3 DNA follows: TGTGCCATCAGTGAGTCGCGCGGGGGTTCTCCCAATGAGCAGTTCTTC. Translated, it gives CAISESRGGSPNEQFF.

The genes are TRBV12-3 or TRBV12-4 and TRBJ1-1; D is unclear. The CDR3 has 14 residues. Deletions cut 6 bases from V and 4 bases from J, with 15 bases between. Here the CDR3 reads CASSPLSGATEAFF. DNA of the CDR3: TGTGCCAGCAGCCCCCTTTCAGGAGCCACTGAAGCTTTCTTT.

The chain employs TRBV20-1 and TRBJ1-2; D is unresolved. The V gene's germline CDR1 is DFQATT and CDR2 SNEGSKA (reference sequence). V was trimmed by 6 bases and J by 5 bases, leaving 13 bases between them. This CDR3 has 12 amino acids. The CDR3 region has the DNA TGCAGTGCCCGGACGGAGAATTATGGCTACACCTTC. Translated, it gives CSARTENYGYTF.

The J gene is TRBJ1-1, the V gene TRBV11-3; D might be TRBD1 (5 bases). CDR3 size: 19 residues. Germline CDR1 reads SGHNT; CDR2 reads YENEEA. Trimming took 1 base from V and 1 from J, leaving 22 bases between them. The CDR3 DNA follows: TGTGCCAGCAGCTTAGGGACGAGGGGCCCCGAAACAAGGAACACTGAAGCTTTCTTT. Translated, it gives CASSLGTRGPETRNTEAFF. The full variable domain, its missing parts supplied by reference TRBV11-3 and TRBJ1-1, is EAGVVQSPRYKIIEKKQPVAFWCNPISGHNTLYWYLQNLGQGPELLIRYENEEAVDDSQLPKDRFSAERLKGVDSTLKIQPAELGDSAVYLCASSLGTRGPETRNTEAFFGQGTRLTVV.

This clonotype was recorded a few times. V is TRBV20-1 and J is TRBJ2-7; tentative D call: TRBD1 (6 bases). Germline CDR1 reads DFQATT; CDR2 reads SNEGSKA (reference sequence). This CDR3 region has 16 residues. The V end lost 4 bases, the J end lost 3 bases, and 22 bases lay between the germline ends. CDR3: CSAKPKSKGDLYEQYF. In DNA, the CDR3 is TGCAGTGCTAAACCGAAAAGCAAGGGGGATCTCTACGAGCAGTACTTC.

The chain employs TRBV2 and TRBJ1-3, with D possibly matching TRBD1 (6 bases). Between the trimmed V and J ends, which lost 6 bases and 0 bases, there was a span of 15 bases. CDR3 length: 16 residues. The germline gives CDR1 SNHLY, CDR2 FYNNEI. CDR3 bases: TGTGCCAGCAGGGCGGACAGTGGTCTCTCTGGAAACACCATATATTTT. This translates into CASRADSGLSGNTIYF.

In this sample, this clonotype turned up many times. The V gene is TRBV27, the J gene TRBJ1-1, with D possibly being TRBD1 (6 bases). Per the germline V gene, CDR1 is MNHEY and CDR2 is SMNVEV (reference sequence). CDR3 length: 14 amino acids. Trimming removed 5 bases from V and 4 bases from J, with 14 bases in between. The CDR3 here is CASSTGSSATEAFF. In nucleotides, the CDR3 is TGTGCCAGCAGTACAGGGTCGAGTGCCACTGAAGCTTTCTTT.

This clonotype has ten or more counts. The genes are TRBV2 and TRBJ1-2; no definite D call. CDR1 and CDR2 (germline): SNHLY, FYNNEI. The V end lost 6 bases, the J end lost 2 bases, and 10 bases lay between the germline ends. The CDR3 extends over 13 amino acids. The DNA for the CDR3 is TGTGCCAGCAGAGAGGACCGAAACTATGGCTACACCTTC. Translated: CASREDRNYGYTF.

This clonotype has at least ten counts. The chain employs TRBV18 and TRBJ2-3, with 7 bases fitting TRBD1. CDR1 is KGHSH and CDR2 is LQKENI in the germline V gene. With 4 bases clipped from V and 2 bases from J, the junction kept 3 bases outside the gene matches. The length of the CDR3 is 14 residues. The DNA of the CDR3 is TGTGCCAGCTCACAGGGGGCTAACACAGATACGCAGTATTTT. It translates to CASSQGANTDTQYF. The full variable domain, with the rest looked up from reference TRBV18 and TRBJ2-3, is NAGVMQNPRHLVRRRGQEARLRCSPMKGHSHVYWYRQLPEEGLKFMVYLQKENIIDESGMPKERFSAEFPKEGPSILRIQQVVRGDSAAYFCASSQGANTDTQYFGPGTRLTVL.

This clonotype was recorded a few times. The chain recombines TRBV4-2 with TRBJ1-6, with a tentative D call TRBD1 (5 bases). This CDR3 spans 16 amino acids. Between the trimmed V and J ends, which lost 1 base and 3 bases, there was a span of 10 bases. Germline V gives CDR1 LGHNA, CDR2 YNFKEQ. CDR3 nucleotide sequence: TGTGCCAGCAGCCAAGTGGGGGGGAACTATAATTCACCCCTCCACTTT. This encodes CASSQVGGNYNSPLHF.